This TCR beta chain was recovered during a study of cytomegalovirus exposure and HLA in healthy donors. Notes on this clone: Its antigen is still unknown.

Germline V gene sequence: CDR1 SGHDN, CDR2 FVKESK. The CDR3 spans 14 residues. Deletions cut 2 bases from V and 2 bases from J, with 9 bases between. Study results and limitations: Rates of TCR association differed by HLA locus in a later analysis, with DRB1 highest and HLA-C lowest. A classifier reportedly called cytomegalovirus status with high sensitivity and specificity. Donor immune exposure was known only as CMV serostatus.

Researchers ran the PCR with 60 Vbeta and 13 Jbeta primers. Assay: immunoSEQ multiplex PCR; the TCRdb copy retains only in-frame clones and omits some. The sample holds 130,000 to 150,000 clones, 80% seen once. Sequencing was done on a sample of PBMCs. The rearrangement links TRBV14 to TRBJ2-5; D is unclear. The sequence came from a woman in her twenties or thirties in good health and CMV-seronegative. CDR3 DNA: TGTGCCAGCAGCCAATCAATCAGTCAAGAGACCCAGTACTTC. Translation: CASSQSISQETQYF.